The 6 T cell receptor beta chains below come from one sample, sequenced in a study of blood T cell repertoires in COVID-19. Some clones are missing from TCRdb's copy, which holds only in-frame ones; the method was immunoSEQ multiplex PCR. The sample shows over 95,000 clones, 75% to 90% of them seen only once. What was sequenced was peripheral blood. The source is a middle-aged woman with acute or convalescent COVID-19.

The chain carries TRBV7-7 and TRBJ2-2; 9 nucleotides align to TRBD1. Germline CDR1 and CDR2: SSHAT and FNYEAQ (reference sequence). Losses at the gene ends were 3 bases for V and 4 bases for J; bases not matched to a gene: 12. The CDR3 runs 18 residues. CDR3 in DNA: TGTGCCAGCAGCTTGTTCAGTCGGTACAGGGGGCCCACCGGGGAGCTGTTTTTT. This encodes CASSLFSRYRGPTGELFF.

J is TRBJ1-6 and V is TRBV11-2; tentative D call: TRBD1 (6 bases). The germline CDR1 and CDR2 sequences are SGHAT and FQNNGV. The CDR3 totals 14 residues. Trimming removed 5 bases at V and 4 bases at J, with 9 bases between. DNA for the CDR3: TGTGCCAGCAGCGTCGGACAGTATAATTCACCCCTCCACTTT. This sequence encodes CASSVGQYNSPLHF. The complete variable domain, with remaining parts taken from reference TRBV11-2 and TRBJ1-6, reads EAGVAQSPRYKIIEKRQSVAFWCNPISGHATLYWYQQILGQGPKLLIQFQNNGVVDDSQLPKDRFSAERLKGVDSTLKIQPAKLEDSAVYLCASSVGQYNSPLHFGNGTRLTVT.

The rearrangement links TRBV5-1 to TRBJ2-7; maybe TRBD1 (5 bases). Trimming left V 1 base short and J 3 bases short, with 11 bases between. Per germline, CDR1 SGHRS and CDR2 YFSETQ. The CDR3 has 14 residues. CDR3 protein: CASSLRQGLYEQYF. In DNA, the CDR3 is TGCGCCAGCAGCTTGAGGCAGGGCCTCTACGAGCAGTACTTC. Using reference TRBV5-1 and TRBJ2-7 for the parts outside the CDR3, the full variable domain is KAGVTQTPRYLIKTRGQQVTLSCSPISGHRSVSWYQQTPGQGLQFLFEYFSETQRNKGNFPGRFSGRQFSNSRSEMNVSTLELGDSALYLCASSLRQGLYEQYFGPGTRLTVT.

This clone was found a few times. V gene TRBV2 combines with J gene TRBJ2-7; 8 nucleotides align to TRBD2. The CDR3 length is 17 residues. Germline-derived CDR1 and CDR2 are SNHLY and FYNNEI. The ends lost 3 bases at V and 3 bases at J; junction bases unmatched: 13. The CDR3 spells CASSEYSGKGTHYEQYF. The DNA of the CDR3 is TGTGCCAGCAGTGAGTATAGCGGGAAAGGCACCCACTACGAGCAGTACTTC.

CDR3 residues: CASGLLGGNQPQHF. The CDR3 DNA is TGTGCTAGTGGTTTGTTAGGGGGCAATCAGCCCCAGCATTTT. This chain joins TRBV12-5 and TRBJ1-5; a weak D match, TRBD1 (5 bases). Germline V lookup: CDR1 LGHNT, CDR2 FRNRAP. V dropped 2 bases and J dropped 2 bases, with 7 bases sitting between them. This CDR3 has 14 residues.

This clone was picked up a small number of times. This chain connects TRBV15 to TRBJ1-1, with D maybe TRBD1 (6 bases). In germline, CDR1 is LNHNV, CDR2 YYDKDF (reference sequence). The CDR3 length is 15 residues. V shed 0 bases and J shed 4 bases, with 12 bases lying between them. DNA of the CDR3: TGTGCCACCAGCAGAGATAGGGGGTTTGGCACTGAAGCTTTCTTT. This translates into CATSRDRGFGTEAFF.